This T cell receptor (beta chain) emerged from a study of blood T cell repertoires in COVID-19. About the research overall: Samples of COVID-19 (acute and convalescent) were obtained from the United States, Italy and Spain.

Germline CDR1 reads GTSNPN; CDR2 reads SVGIG (reference sequence). This CDR3 region has 13 residues. Deletions cut 0 bases from V and 4 bases from J, with 9 bases between. The table came from immunoSEQ multiplex PCR; TCRdb's copy has only in-frame clones and leaves some out. This table holds about 230,000 clones, around 86% found once. The study recruited people aged roughly 18 to 100 years across roughly 25 US areas. Cohort 3 donors were reported recovered after two negative PCRs, clearance, or symptom resolution. Sequencing was carried out using PBMCs or T cells enriched from blood (not recorded which). This chain joins TRBV30 and TRBJ1-2; no clear D. This receptor was obtained from a man between 18 and 35 years old who had recovered from COVID-19. The CDR3 coding sequence is TGTGCCTGGAGTGTACAAAGGAGCTATGGCTACACCTTC. Encoded protein: CAWSVQRSYGYTF.